This TCR beta chain was sequenced for a study of human T cells and chemical hapten exposure (dated by TCRdb to 2020 to 2023). About the study as a whole: For sensitization, 2% DPC in acetone was applied to a 2 cm by 2 cm area of upper inner arm skin. Twenty-nine alopecia patients provided blood for TCR sequencing at one to four time points (pre-sensitization, 2, 6 and 24 weeks). Peripheral blood TCR repertoire changes were tracked in vivo in alopecia patients during primary and secondary sensitization to the hapten diphenylcyclopropenone (DPC). Patch tests used Finn chambers with 0.01% DPC on the upper back, scored after 6 days by International Contact Dermatitis Research Group standards. Throughout the roughly 24-week study period, patients were also given weekly therapeutic DPC doses on the scalp. Alopecia areata with under or over 50% scalp involvement, alopecia totalis and alopecia universalis were represented in the patient cohort, which was mostly female. Blood samples were taken from patients before sensitization (week 0) and then at 2, 6 and about 24 weeks after DPC sensitization. Libraries were pooled for sequencing, and variation in per-sample TCR yields was attributed mainly to small differences in library volumes within the pool. Results and caveats for the whole study, not just this receptor: After repeated subsampling, changes were observed in the strength of the expansion versus patch-test correlation and in the threshold at which the correlation became significant. Because every patient had alopecia, a presumed autoimmune disease, the patients' immune response might differ from that of healthy individuals. The number of PT1 expanded TCRs positively correlated with patch test score, significant at thresholds 8, 16 and 32 but not 4. DPC sensitization did not change the number of TCRs with a frequency above 1 in 1000, and there was no evidence of changes in global repertoire structure. Significantly more large CDR3 similarity clusters were formed by expanded TCRs than by pre-sensitization or healthy control sets, consistent with antigen-driven responses.

According to the study, the label for this sample's time point signals: pre-sensitization, week 0. According to the study, the label for this sample's treatment or condition signals: therapeutic diphenylcyclopropenone sensitization with weekly scalp DPC. Blood at each patch-test visit was drawn before the patch test was applied. Patients were eligible if aged 18 to 70, diagnosed with alopecia and judged suitable for DPC therapy, and pregnant patients were excluded. Unfractionated whole blood was collected in Tempus Blood RNA tubes, and total RNA was extracted from that blood. Including cysteine and phenylalanine, the CDR3 has 15 amino acids. Only the CDR3 region is kept as DNA, spanning 45 bases read in frame from base 1. Between the V and J ends, shortened by 10 bases and 5 bases respectively, the junction contains 18 bases. As encoded in the germline V gene (reference sequence), CDR1 is LNHDA while CDR2 is SQIVND.

Comment on this clonotype: What this receptor recognizes is not known. Base-call qualities are not available, and no considerably larger clone is one nucleotide away.

The protocol used for the library was RACE. Data came from a NextSeq 500. During library preparation, unique molecular identifiers were attached to individual cDNA molecules so that TCRs could be counted quantitatively and reproducibly. Both TCR alpha and TCR beta chains were sequenced from each blood RNA sample. As for the authors' bioinformatics: Samples had a median of 95,638 TCRs, with a range from roughly 23,224 to 700,000. The Decombinator software suite was used to annotate the V, J and CDR3 of the TCR reads. For the PS versus PT1 abundance plots, all samples were subsampled to the same number of TCRs (28,000). Expanded TCRs were defined as absent before sensitization and observed at least eight times at the 2-week time point. The public sequencing data were trimmed at Q25 with fastp and processed into clonotypes with MiXCR by TCRdb, which kept only in-frame beta chains. Entries that share a CDR3 protein sequence are merged under the most common genes and DNA. TCRdb's processing, not the authors' own work, is the source of the V and J calls. The sample includes fewer than 200,000 distinct CDR3 sequences, with 30% observed a single time. The leading ten clones occupy less than 3% of the sample.

This receptor was identified in a woman aged 30 to 39 with alopecia areata. Some clones in this sample may be carry-over from other donors' samples. The sequenced sample was whole blood, obtained in connection with sensitization to the hapten diphenylcyclopropenone (DPC). The chain uses TRBV19 and TRBJ1-6; the D gene identity is not certain. The sequenced DNA: TGTGCCACCACCAGGACGGCAGGAAATAATTCACCCCTCCACTTT. It is translated as CATTRTAGNNSPLHF.